The table lists the clone carrying this T cell receptor (beta chain) with many counts. Antigen specificity is unknown. Unmatched junction bases numbered 7, after V lost 5 bases and J lost 4 bases. The CDR3 totals 15 residues. Germline CDR1 SGHTA, CDR2 FQGNSA. The data were obtained in a study of glioma-infiltrating T cells. General study points: CDR3 overlap between tissue and blood was very small. Non-neoplastic patients had below-expected tissue-blood divergence, while all gliomas exceeded expectation.

Amplification of TCR alpha and beta CDR3 regions from RNA used iRepertoire nested multiplex PCR. One-step reverse transcription and amplification started from approximately 100-400 ng of tissue mRNA or PBMC total RNA. TCRdb re-analysed the multiplex PCR reads in MiXCR, keeping a single row per CDR3 protein. Of 17,000 or so distinct CDR3 sequences in the sample, 58% are singletons; the top ten hold 42%. The V call is TRBV7-2, the J call TRBJ1-3; 8 bases are a match to TRBD1. This receptor was obtained from a human donor with low-grade glioma or glioblastoma, undergoing nonglioma brain surgery, or in good health (not recorded which). Sequencing used glioma tissue, nonneoplastic brain tissue, or PBMCs (not recorded which). Here the CDR3 reads CASSTYQGAGNTIYF. The CDR3 DNA sequence: TGTGCCAGCAGCACCTACCAGGGGGCAGGAAACACCATATATTTT.